This T cell receptor beta chain is drawn from a study of cytomegalovirus exposure and HLA in healthy donors. Turning to the study itself: In an early release, HLA-typed donors contributed roughly 85 million unique TCR sequences. Overall study findings and caveats: A later look showed TCR association rates differing by HLA locus, highest for DRB1 and lowest for HLA-C.

For this clone: The antigen is not known.

Researchers ran the PCR with 60 Vbeta and 13 Jbeta primers. The repertoire was sequenced with immunoSEQ multiplex PCR; TCRdb's copy has only in-frame clones and lacks some. The sample holds more than 100,000 clones, roughly 65% seen once. V dropped 6 bases and J dropped 2 bases, with 13 bases sitting between them. This CDR3 is 15 amino acids long. The V gene's germline CDR1 is LNHDA and CDR2 SQIVND (reference sequence). The origin of this receptor is a middle-aged man in good health and CMV-seropositive. The rearrangement joins TRBV19 to TRBJ2-2; tentative D call: TRBD2 (6 bases). The sample comprised PBMCs. CDR3 in amino acids: CASRSPGLNTGELFF. CDR3 sequence (DNA): TGTGCCAGTAGATCGCCGGGACTTAACACCGGGGAGCTGTTTTTT.